The rows below give T cell receptor beta chains drawn from one sample of a study of vaccination effects on CD4 cells after COVID-19. Their recognized antigens are unknown. The assay was immunoSEQ multiplex PCR, and TCRdb's table has in-frame clones only and misses some. The data show about 73,000 clones, around 70% seen once. Sequences were derived from CD4+ T cells from PBMCs cultured without peptide, sampled after COVID-19 vaccination. The receptors shown here come from a human donor who received a COVID-19 vaccine. The CDR3 runs from the conserved cysteine through the conserved F or W. A D gene is named only where the DNA matches it firmly. Expanded clones get a size class; other rows say once, few or many, or leave the size out.

v_call	j_call	clone_size	d_call	cdr3_nt	cdr3_aa
TRBV6-1	TRBJ1-2	.	TRBD1	TGTGCCAGCAGTGACCCGGGACAGATTCTAGCTCGGGGCTACACCTTC	CASSDPGQILARGYTF
TRBV9	TRBJ2-3	.	.	TGTGCCAGCAGCGTAGGCTGGGGGGGGCAGGGTTCTGATACGCAGTATTTT	CASSVGWGGQGSDTQYF
TRBV6-5	TRBJ1-2	.	.	TGTGCCAGCAGTTACTCGAGTCAAAGGGACAATCGGCGCTACACCTTC	CASSYSSQRDNRRYTF
TRBV6-5	TRBJ1-2	.	TRBD1	TGTGCCAGCAGGCAACGCAGGGGGACTAACTATGGCTACACCTTC	CASRQRRGTNYGYTF
TRBV7-2	TRBJ2-5	.	.	TGTGCCAGCAGCTTAGCGGGAGTCCAGGAGACCCAGTACTTC	CASSLAGVQETQYF
TRBV5-1	TRBJ1-1	few	.	TGCGCCAGCAGCTTGGCTGAGGAAGCTTTCTTT	CASSLAEEAFF
TRBV24-1	TRBJ2-2	.	.	TGTGCCACCCAACGCGTCGAAGGGGCGCCCGGGGAGCTGTTTTTT	CATQRVEGAPGELFF
TRBV4-1	TRBJ1-6	.	TRBD1	TGCGCCAGCAGCCGCACAGGGGGCAGCTCCTATAATTCACCCCTCCACTTT	CASSRTGGSSYNSPLHF
TRBV3-1/TRBV3-2	TRBJ2-5	.	TRBD1	TGTGCCAGCAGCCCCGTCAGGGGGCAAGAGACCCAGTACTTC	CASSPVRGQETQYF
TRBV7-3	TRBJ2-3	.	.	TGTGCCAGCAGCGTGGGACACACAGATACGCAGTATTTT	CASSVGHTDTQYF
TRBV6-5	TRBJ2-3	.	TRBD2	TGTGCCAGCAGTTACCGGGGACTAGCTAGCACAGATACGCAGTATTTT	CASSYRGLASTDTQYF
TRBV24-1	TRBJ2-2	.	.	TGTGCCACCACGACAACCGAAGGCACCGGGGAGCTGTTTTTT	CATTTTEGTGELFF
TRBV6-5	TRBJ2-5	.	.	TGTGCCAGCAGTTACGGGGGGCGAGAGACCCAGTACTTC	CASSYGGRETQYF
TRBV15	TRBJ1-3	.	.	TGTGCCACCAGCAGAGATCGCTCTGGAAACACCATATATTTT	CATSRDRSGNTIYF
TRBV19	TRBJ1-1	.	TRBD1	TGTGCCTCTAGGGACAGCTACACTGAAGCTTTCTTT	CASRDSYTEAFF
TRBV5-1	TRBJ2-3	.	.	TGCGCCAGCAGCTTAGGGGACCCCCAGAGAGATACGCAGTATTTT	CASSLGDPQRDTQYF
TRBV6-6	TRBJ2-5	.	TRBD2	TGTGCCAGCAGTCGCAGAGTAGCGGGGGTACAAGAGACCCAGTACTTC	CASSRRVAGVQETQYF
TRBV7-9	TRBJ2-5	once	.	TGTGCCAGCAGCTTTGGCCTCAAGGGGGAGACCCAGTACTTC	CASSFGLKGETQYF
TRBV5-8	TRBJ2-1	few	.	TGTGCCAGCCCCGGAAATGAGCAGTTCTTC	CASPGNEQFF
TRBV6-4	TRBJ2-1	.	.	TGTGCCAGCAGTACAGAGGACGGGGGTGAGCAGTTCTTC	CASSTEDGGEQFF
TRBV28	TRBJ2-1	few	TRBD2	TGTGCCAGCAGCCCGACTAGCGGGGGGGAACACAATGAGCAGTTCTTC	CASSPTSGGEHNEQFF
TRBV7-8	TRBJ1-5	.	.	TGTGCCAGCAGCTTTCCGGGGGTCAATCAGCCCCAGCATTTT	CASSFPGVNQPQHF
TRBV7-9	TRBJ2-5	.	.	TGTGCCAGCAGCTGGCATAGGGGCAGGGAAGAGACCCAGTACTTC	CASSWHRGREETQYF
TRBV7-2	TRBJ2-5	.	TRBD2	TGTGCCAGCAGCTTAAAAGGGGTGACTAGCGGGGGAGAGACCCAGTACTTC	CASSLKGVTSGGETQYF
TRBV6-2/TRBV6-3	TRBJ1-5	.	TRBD1	TGTGCCAGCAGCGGCCCTACCGGGACAGGGGTCAGCAATCAGCCCCAGCATTTT	CASSGPTGTGVSNQPQHF
TRBV2	TRBJ1-2	.	.	TGTGCCAGCAGACCCCCCGTGGACGGGAACTATGGCTACACCTTC	CASRPPVDGNYGYTF
TRBV7-2	TRBJ1-2	.	.	TGTGCCAGCGCCTGGACATCGACAGATGGCTACACCTTC	CASAWTSTDGYTF
TRBV24-1	TRBJ2-5	.	.	TGTGCCACCAGTGATTTTACTGCTAGGGGAGAGACCCAGTACTTC	CATSDFTARGETQYF
TRBV4-3	TRBJ1-4	.	TRBD1	TGCGCCAGCAGCCATAAGACAGGGTATAATGAAAAACTGTTTTTT	CASSHKTGYNEKLFF
TRBV5-1	TRBJ1-2	once	.	TGCGCCAGCAGCAGGGGCGAGGTTGGCTACACCTTC	CASSRGEVGYTF